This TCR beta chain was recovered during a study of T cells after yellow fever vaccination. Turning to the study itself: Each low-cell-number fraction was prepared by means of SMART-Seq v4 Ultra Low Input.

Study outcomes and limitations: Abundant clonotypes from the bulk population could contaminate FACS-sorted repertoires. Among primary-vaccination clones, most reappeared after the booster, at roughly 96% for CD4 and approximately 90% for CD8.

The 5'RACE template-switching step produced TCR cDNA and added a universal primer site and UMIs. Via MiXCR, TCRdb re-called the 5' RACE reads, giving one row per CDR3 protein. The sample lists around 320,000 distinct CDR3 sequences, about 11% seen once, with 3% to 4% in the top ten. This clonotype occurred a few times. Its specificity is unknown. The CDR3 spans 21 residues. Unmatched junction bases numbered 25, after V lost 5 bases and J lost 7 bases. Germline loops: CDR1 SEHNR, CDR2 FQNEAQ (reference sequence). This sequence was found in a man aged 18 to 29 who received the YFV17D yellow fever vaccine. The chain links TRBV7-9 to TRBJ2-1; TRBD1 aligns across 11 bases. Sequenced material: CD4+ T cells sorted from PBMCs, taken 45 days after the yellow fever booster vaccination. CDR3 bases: TGTGCCAGCAGCCATTACCAGACCGGGACAGGGGGTTGGCGGGGGAGGAATGAGCAGTTCTTC. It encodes CASSHYQTGTGGWRGRNEQFF.